A selection of T cell receptor beta chains follows, all from one sample in a study of T-cell memory formation after mild COVID-19. One entry per CDR3 protein results from TCRdb running MiXCR on the 5' RACE reads. The profile shows some 300,000 distinct CDR3 sequences, more than 20% of them singletons. The sample was PBMCs or a T cell subset sorted from them (not recorded which). The receptor source for this set is a man in his late teens or twenties who had mild COVID-19 (a few samples of this study predate the infection). Cell type and time point are not known. CDR3s include the opening cysteine and the closing phenylalanine or tryptophan. Fields, in order: J gene, D gene, clone size, V gene, CDR3 DNA, CDR3 protein. A D gene is named only where the DNA matches it firmly. Some rows mark clone size as missing; the rest say once, few, many or name a class of expanded clone.

TRBJ2-3 NA once TRBV4-3 TGCGCCAGCAGCCAAGATACGGCCGGGACGCAGTATTTT CASSQDTAGTQYF
TRBJ2-1 TRBD2 few TRBV7-9 TGTGCCAGCAGCTTAGACGGGGGGAGAAGCAATGAGCAGTTCTTC CASSLDGGRSNEQFF
TRBJ1-5 NA NA TRBV6-5 TGTGACAGCAGACCGACGGGGATCTATCAGGCTCAGCCCCAGCATTTT CDSRPTGIYQAQPQHF
TRBJ1-3 TRBD1 NA TRBV7-9 TGTGCCGCGCAACAGGGGGACGGAAACACCATATATTTT CAAQQGDGNTIYF
TRBJ2-3 NA NA TRBV14 TGTGCCAGCAGCCCGCAGTGGGGGACCACAGATACGCAGTATTTT CASSPQWGTTDTQYF
TRBJ1-1 NA NA TRBV4-2 TGTGCCAGCAGCCAAGCTGCCGGCCCCATGAACACTGAAGCTTTCTTT CASSQAAGPMNTEAFF
TRBJ2-3 TRBD1 NA TRBV5-1 TGCGCCAGCAGCTTGGATGGGACAGGCGTTAACACAGATACGCAGTATTTT CASSLDGTGVNTDTQYF
TRBJ2-3 NA NA TRBV20-1 TGCAGTGCCCATAGTCGGGCAGAAGTCACAGATACGCAGTATTTT CSAHSRAEVTDTQYF
TRBJ1-6 NA NA TRBV5-6 TGTGCCAGCAGCTTGCGGGGGAGCTCCTATAATTCACCCCTCCACTTT CASSLRGSSYNSPLHF
TRBJ2-7 NA few TRBV7-9 TGTGCCAGCAGCGCGGGCGCCTACGAGCAGTACTTC CASSAGAYEQYF
TRBJ2-6 TRBD1 few TRBV11-1 TGTGCCAGCAGCTACGACAGGGGTGGGGCCAACGTCCTGACTTTC CASSYDRGGANVLTF
TRBJ1-1 NA NA TRBV9 TGTGCCAGCAGCGTAGCCAGCTTGAACACTGAAGCTTTCTTT CASSVASLNTEAFF
TRBJ2-3 NA few TRBV11-2 TGTGCCAGCAGCGGTCGTGGATGGGGGTTCACAGATACGCAGTATTTT CASSGRGWGFTDTQYF
TRBJ2-5 NA few TRBV11-2 TGTGCCAGCAGCCGGGACTTGGAAGAGACCCAGTACTTC CASSRDLEETQYF
TRBJ2-1 NA few TRBV6-5 TGTGCCAGCAGTCCTTGGGGGACAAGCTCCTACAATGAGCAGTTCTTC CASSPWGTSSYNEQFF
TRBJ2-3 TRBD1 once TRBV5-1 TGCGCCAGCAGCTCCCCGGACAGGGGGCATGATACGCAGTATTTT CASSSPDRGHDTQYF
TRBJ2-3 TRBD1 NA TRBV29-1 TGCAGCGTTGTTGAACAGGGGAGATCAGATACGCAGTATTTT CSVVEQGRSDTQYF
TRBJ1-4 NA NA TRBV4-1 TGCGCCAGCAGCCGAAAAGACGGCAATAATGAAAAACTGTTTTTT CASSRKDGNNEKLFF
TRBJ2-7 NA few TRBV6-6 TGTGCCAGCAGCCTATCTCCCATCTACTACGAGCAGTACTTC CASSLSPIYYEQYF
TRBJ1-4 TRBD1 many TRBV12-3/TRBV12-4 TGTGCCAGCAGTCCAGGACAGGGTGAAAAACTGTTTTTT CASSPGQGEKLFF
TRBJ1-2 TRBD1 once TRBV7-8 TGTGCCAGCAGCTCTCTGACAGGGGGCAATGGCTACACCTTC CASSSLTGGNGYTF
TRBJ1-1 NA few TRBV5-1 TGCGCCAGCAGCTTGTGGGGGTCCGGGGACACTGAAGCTTTCTTT CASSLWGSGDTEAFF
TRBJ2-5 TRBD2 NA TRBV24-1 TGTGCCAGCGACTCGGGGAGGGGAGAGACCCAGTACTTC CASDSGRGETQYF
TRBJ2-4 NA NA TRBV4-3 TGCGCCAGCAGCCAAGCTGGCCTAGCCAAAAACATTCAGTACTTC CASSQAGLAKNIQYF
TRBJ1-5 TRBD1 NA TRBV7-9 TGTGCCAGCAGTCACGGGACAGGGATAAATCAGCCCCAGCATTTT CASSHGTGINQPQHF
TRBJ2-2 NA few TRBV7-6 TGTGCCAGCACCCCTTACTATCGGGAGTCCGGGGAGCTGTTTTTT CASTPYYRESGELFF
TRBJ2-3 NA NA TRBV6-5 TGTGCCAGCAGATTTAGAAGCACAGATACGCAGTATTTT CASRFRSTDTQYF
TRBJ1-1 NA many TRBV3-1 TGTGCCAGCAGCCAATCGGCGGGGAACACTGAAGCTTTCTTT CASSQSAGNTEAFF
TRBJ1-6 TRBD1 many TRBV7-2 TGTGCCAGCAGCTGGGGACAGGCCGATAATTCACCCCTCCACTTT CASSWGQADNSPLHF
TRBJ2-1 NA NA TRBV18 TGTGCCAGCTCACCGGCCCCAATCGGGGATTACAATGAGCAGTTCTTC CASSPAPIGDYNEQFF
TRBJ1-6 NA few TRBV7-2 TGTGCCAGCAGCTTAGTCTCAGGGGAATATTCACCCCTCCACTTT CASSLVSGEYSPLHF
TRBJ2-5 TRBD2 few TRBV9 TGTGCCAGCAGCGTAGCTCTCGGGGGGGAGACCCAGTACTTC CASSVALGGETQYF
TRBJ2-1 TRBD1 few TRBV20-1 TGCAGTGCCCGTAAGACTTCCGGGACAGGGAGCTACAATGAGCAGTTCTTC CSARKTSGTGSYNEQFF
TRBJ1-6 NA few TRBV27 TGTGCCAGCAGTTATAGGGTTGATTCACCCCTCCACTTT CASSYRVDSPLHF
TRBJ1-4 TRBD1 NA TRBV19 TGTGCCAGTAGCCCCCGGGACAGCTATGAAAAACTGTTTTTT CASSPRDSYEKLFF
TRBJ2-5 NA few TRBV10-3 TGTGCCATCAGCAGATCCCTTGCTAGCGTCGGGATTCAAGAGACCCAGTACTTC CAISRSLASVGIQETQYF
TRBJ2-3 NA few TRBV14 TGTGCCAGCAGCCGGGGGAAAAGCACAGATACGCAGTATTTT CASSRGKSTDTQYF
TRBJ2-3 NA NA TRBV12-3/TRBV12-4 TGTGCCAGCAGGGGTCTAGCGAGCACAGATACGCAGTATTTT CASRGLASTDTQYF
TRBJ2-2 TRBD1 NA TRBV6-6 TGTGCCAGCAGGGATAACAGGGGGCGCGACACCGGGGAGCTGTTTTTT CASRDNRGRDTGELFF
TRBJ1-6 NA once TRBV20-1 TGCAGTGCTAGAGCAACAGGGTGGGATTCACCCCTCCACTTT CSARATGWDSPLHF
TRBJ1-5 NA few TRBV7-9 TGTGCCAGCAGCTTAACGGGGGGCCTTTATAGCAATCAGCCCCAGCATTTT CASSLTGGLYSNQPQHF
TRBJ1-5 TRBD1 few TRBV7-2 TGTGCCAGCAGCTTATCCAGGGGGGACAGGGGGTTTGTTCAGCCCCAGCATTTT CASSLSRGDRGFVQPQHF
TRBJ2-2 NA NA TRBV7-8 TGTGCCAGCAGCCCAGTCCGGTTGGGATGGGGCGGGGAGCTGTTTTTT CASSPVRLGWGGELFF
TRBJ2-1 TRBD2 NA TRBV15 TGTGCCACCAGTCGCTTGAAGCGGGGGACCTACAATGAGCAGTTCTTC CATSRLKRGTYNEQFF
TRBJ2-5 NA NA TRBV7-2 TGTGCCAGCAGCGCAGATTTACAAGAGACCCAGTACTTC CASSADLQETQYF
TRBJ1-5 NA NA TRBV5-1 TGCGCCAGCAGCTTGCAGGGGAAGAGGGATCAGCCCCAGCATTTT CASSLQGKRDQPQHF
TRBJ1-2 NA many TRBV5-5 TGTGCCAGCAGCCCGCCCGCGGAGGGGTACTATGGCTACACCTTC CASSPPAEGYYGYTF
TRBJ2-1 NA NA TRBV27 TGTGCCAGCAGCCAGAACCGGGGGCGCCTCGTCACCTACAATGAGCAGTTCTTC CASSQNRGRLVTYNEQFF
TRBJ2-2 NA NA TRBV5-1 TGCGCCAGCAGCCTGTTTGGGGTGAACACCGGGGAGCTGTTTTTT CASSLFGVNTGELFF
TRBJ1-2 NA few TRBV5-1 TGCGCCAGCAGCTTGGAAACAGGGAACTATGGCTACACCTTC CASSLETGNYGYTF
TRBJ2-7 NA few TRBV12-5 TGTGCTAGTGGGCCCCCAGGGCTCGAGCAGTACTTC CASGPPGLEQYF
TRBJ1-2 NA NA TRBV7-2 TGTGCCAGCAGGGGGGGGGGCGTAGAACCCCACTATGGCTACACCTTC CASRGGGVEPHYGYTF
TRBJ2-2 NA NA TRBV7-2 TGTGCCAGCAGCTTAGATGGGGGCGCTTATACCGGGGAGCTGTTTTTT CASSLDGGAYTGELFF
TRBJ1-3 NA NA TRBV7-8 TGTGCCAGCAGTACTTATACTGGGACAATAGGAAACACCATATATTTT CASSTYTGTIGNTIYF
TRBJ1-2 NA few TRBV2 TGTGCCAGCAGTGAAGGTAGACGGAAGAACTATGGCTACACCTTC CASSEGRRKNYGYTF
TRBJ2-1 TRBD2 NA TRBV4-3 TGCGCCAGCAGCCAAGAGGGCTATGGGACTAGCGGGGGTAGTAATGAGCAGTTCTTC CASSQEGYGTSGGSNEQFF
TRBJ2-5 TRBD2 few TRBV7-3 TGTGCCAGCAGCCCCGCGACTAGCGGGGAAGAGACCCAGTACTTC CASSPATSGEETQYF
TRBJ2-1 NA few TRBV4-1 TGCGCCAGCAGCCAAGAACCATGGTCAGGGAACAATGAGCAGTTCTTC CASSQEPWSGNNEQFF
TRBJ1-1 NA many TRBV7-9 TGTGCCAGCAGCCAACAGGGCGGTGGCACTGAAGCTTTCTTT CASSQQGGGTEAFF